This T cell receptor (beta chain) was found in a study of response to subunit inactivated influenza vaccine. This CDR3 spans 16 amino acids. The V segment lost 6 bases and the J segment 8 bases; nucleotides outside the gene matches: 13. Germline CDR1 and CDR2: MNHNS and SASEGT. TCRdb passed the RT-PCR reads through MiXCR, listing each CDR3 protein once. The table records 500,000 to 600,000 distinct CDR3 sequences, approximately 17% of them present only once. This receptor was identified in a man between 50 and 75 years old who received an inactivated influenza vaccine. The V call is TRBV6-1, the J call TRBJ2-1; 10 nucleotides agree with TRBD2. Sequencing was performed on CD4+ T cells sorted from PBMCs, taken 23 months after vaccination. The CDR3 reads CASSTQGLAGADEQFF. The CDR3 bases are TGTGCCAGCAGCACTCAGGGCCTAGCGGGAGCGGATGAGCAGTTCTTC.